Included here is one T cell receptor beta chain sequence, with context. Method: immunoSEQ multiplex PCR; TCRdb's copy keeps in-frame clones and lacks some. The sample shows about 130,000 clones, 90% to 95% of them seen only once. This sample was included in a study of control samples from healthy donors and cancer patients. Per the germline V gene, CDR1 is SGHRS and CDR2 is YFSETQ. Trimming cost V 4 bases and J 2 bases; bases outside gene matches: 2. This CDR3 spans 14 amino acids. The sequence was collected from a man aged 55 to 69 with colorectal cancer. The sample was PBMCs. V usage is TRBV5-1 and J usage is TRBJ2-7; 11 bases line up with TRBD1. CDR3 coding DNA: TGCGCCAGCAGCGAGGGACAGGGGGCCTACGAGCAGTACTTC. Its translation is CASSEGQGAYEQYF.